This is a list of T cell receptor beta chains from one sample in a study of blood T cells in healthy people across ages. TCRdb recomputed calls from the 5' RACE reads with MiXCR, one row per CDR3 protein. The table has some 1.8 million distinct CDR3 sequences, approximately 40% seen once. The sequencing sample was made of blood. The receptors come from a human donor in good health. Each CDR3 is given with its conserved first and last residue. A D gene is named only where the DNA matches it firmly. Clone size is shown for a subset of rows, as once, few, many or a class of expanded clone.

>TRBV6-6|.|TRBJ1-5|TRBD1
CASRPGQGPNQPQHF
TGTGCCAGCAGGCCAGGACAGGGTCCGAATCAGCCCCAGCATTTT
>TRBV20-1|.|TRBJ2-1|TRBD2
CSARDPSSGGNDEQFF
TGCAGTGCTAGAGATCCGAGTAGCGGGGGGAATGATGAGCAGTTCTTC
>TRBV6-4|many|TRBJ2-6|.
CASSDSLSSGANVLTF
TGTGCCAGCAGTGACTCTCTGTCCTCTGGGGCCAACGTCCTGACTTTC
>TRBV5-1|.|TRBJ2-3|.
CASSSERTTHQVDTQYF
TGCGCCAGCAGCTCGGAGCGGACAACACACCAGGTAGATACGCAGTATTTT
>TRBV6-2/TRBV6-3|.|TRBJ2-7|.
CASSQLDSLTYEQYF
TGTGCCAGCAGCCAGCTTGACTCCCTGACCTACGAGCAGTACTTC
>TRBV20-1|once|TRBJ2-7|.
CSAREGRYITSYEQYF
TGCAGTGCTAGGGAGGGACGGTATATAACCTCCTACGAGCAGTACTTC
>TRBV20-1|.|TRBJ1-5|TRBD1
CSASGTGVNQPQHF
TGCAGTGCTTCAGGAACAGGGGTCAATCAGCCCCAGCATTTT
>TRBV28|.|TRBJ1-2|TRBD1
CASSRPGQGVYGYTF
TGTGCCAGCAGTCGCCCGGGACAGGGAGTCTATGGCTACACCTTC
>TRBV20-1|.|TRBJ2-4|.
CSARGTYKNIQYF
TGCAGTGCTAGAGGGACGTACAAAAACATTCAGTACTTC
>TRBV4-1|.|TRBJ2-5|.
CASSPDDYQETQYF
TGCGCCAGCAGCCCGGACGATTACCAAGAGACCCAGTACTTC
>TRBV4-1|many|TRBJ2-7|.
CASSQWGSSYEQYF
TGCGCCAGCAGCCAATGGGGGTCCTCCTACGAGCAGTACTTC
>TRBV6-2/TRBV6-3|.|TRBJ2-1|TRBD1
CASSSRSGGTGSYNEQFF
TGTGCCAGCAGTTCCCGGTCGGGCGGGACAGGCTCCTACAATGAGCAGTTCTTC
>TRBV15|few|TRBJ2-7|.
CATSRGGVSYEQYF
TGTGCCACCAGCAGAGGGGGAGTCTCCTACGAGCAGTACTTC
>TRBV2|.|TRBJ2-7|.
CASSAGLQSGQYF
TGTGCCAGCAGTGCGGGACTCCAAAGCGGGCAGTACTTC
>TRBV10-3|once|TRBJ2-3|TRBD1
CAISTGGAGTDTQYF
TGTGCCATCAGCACAGGGGGCGCAGGGACAGATACGCAGTATTTT
>TRBV7-9|.|TRBJ2-2|.
CASSLGQPLTGELFF
TGTGCCAGCAGCTTAGGGCAGCCATTAACCGGGGAGCTGTTTTTT
>TRBV29-1|few|TRBJ2-5|.
CSVKRGATQYF
TGCAGCGTTAAACGGGGGGCGACCCAGTACTTC
>TRBV19|.|TRBJ2-1|TRBD1
CASSVRDRHNERFF
TGTGCCAGTAGTGTCCGGGACAGGCACAATGAGCGGTTCTTC
>TRBV7-6|few|TRBJ2-1|TRBD2
CASSLGSSGGTLYNEQFF
TGTGCCAGCAGCTTAGGGTCTAGCGGGGGGACCCTTTACAATGAGCAGTTCTTC
>TRBV6-5|.|TRBJ1-2|.
CASRPPTGSYGYTF
TGTGCCAGCAGACCCCCGACAGGAAGCTATGGCTACACCTTC
>TRBV3-1|once|TRBJ2-1|.
CAGSQPFTNEQFF
TGTGCCGGCAGCCAACCCTTCACTAATGAGCAGTTCTTC
>TRBV20-1|once|TRBJ2-1|.
CGASSWGHYEPNEQFF
TGCGGTGCTAGTTCTTGGGGACACTACGAACCCAATGAGCAGTTCTTC
>TRBV3-1|.|TRBJ1-2|.
CASSQERQEDGYTF
TGTGCCAGCAGCCAAGAGCGACAGGAAGATGGCTACACCTTC
>TRBV7-2|few|TRBJ1-2|TRBD1
CASSRTGHYGYTF
TGTGCCAGCAGTCGGACAGGGCACTATGGCTACACCTTC
>TRBV7-2|many|TRBJ2-7|.
CASSFGHEQYF
TGTGCCAGCAGCTTTGGTCACGAGCAGTACTTC